This T cell receptor beta chain derives from a study of shared clonotypes between healthy human individuals. Assay: immunoSEQ multiplex PCR; the TCRdb copy retains only in-frame clones and omits some. The table shows 850,000 to 1,100,000 clones, with roughly 80% occurring only once. The germline gives CDR1 MNHNS, CDR2 SASEGT. Trimming shortened V by 1 base and J by 4 bases, and 8 bases separated the two germline ends. The CDR3 extends over 14 amino acids. J is TRBJ2-1 and V is TRBV6-1, with D unclear. The receptor was derived from a man in his late teens or twenties in good health. Some clones in this sample may be carry-over from other donors' samples. Sample: memory CD4+ T cells from PBMCs. As for subset: CD45RA-negative fraction. CDR3 loop: CASSEGANYNEQFF. In DNA form, the CDR3 reads TGTGCCAGCAGTGAAGGGGCTAATTACAATGAGCAGTTCTTC.